Listed here are 10 T cell receptor beta chains from one sample, sequenced in a study of lymphopenia after photon versus proton radiotherapy. Here immunoSEQ multiplex PCR was the method, and the copy in TCRdb shows in-frame clones only, minus some. The sample has about 70,000 clones, around 90% seen once; the top ten hold approximately 2%. Specimen: peripheral blood, collected from a patient treated with photon-based radiotherapy. The receptor set was obtained from a woman between 40 and 50 years old with cholangiocarcinoma.

The chain joins TRBV4-3 to TRBJ2-2; unclear D gene. The CDR3 is 13 amino acids. V dropped 1 base and J dropped 5 bases, with 5 bases sitting between them. From germline, CDR1 is LGHNA and CDR2 YSLEER. The CDR3 DNA reads TGCGCCAGCAGCCAAGGTGGGACCGGGGAGCTGTTTTTT. Translation: CASSQGGTGELFF.

Only one count was recorded for this clone. The chain recombines TRBV19 with TRBJ2-1; a weak D match, TRBD1 (5 bases). The CDR3 is made up of 15 amino acids. Germline loops: CDR1 LNHDA, CDR2 SQIVND (reference sequence). V lost 3 bases and J lost 6, with 15 bases in between. Here the CDR3 reads CASSIWAGIGNEQFF. CDR3 nucleotides: TGTGCCAGTAGTATCTGGGCAGGGATAGGCAATGAGCAGTTCTTC.

The chain is built from TRBV5-6 and TRBJ2-3; 11 bases agree with TRBD2. V dropped 0 bases and J dropped 4; count of bases not matched to a gene: 13. Per the germline V gene, CDR1 is SGHDT and CDR2 is YYEEEE. There are 19 residues in the CDR3. CDR3 region: CASSLEFGSGGASSDTQYF. The DNA of the CDR3 is TGTGCCAGCAGCTTGGAATTTGGTAGCGGGGGGGCCTCGTCAGATACGCAGTATTTT.

This chain connects TRBV5-1 to TRBJ2-1; possibly TRBD2 for D (5 bases). Germline values: CDR1 SGHRS, CDR2 YFSETQ. CDR3 length: 14 residues. The V gene lost 4 bases and the J gene lost 3 bases, with 11 bases spanning the gap. The CDR3 sequence: CASSPVSGYNEQFF. The CDR3 nucleotides read TGCGCCAGCAGCCCGGTGAGCGGCTACAATGAGCAGTTCTTC.

The chain uses TRBV2 and TRBJ2-7; either TRBD1 or TRBD2 may fit D (5 bases each). The V gene's germline CDR1 is SNHLY and CDR2 FYNNEI. The V and J ends lost 1 base and 5 bases respectively, with 15 bases between them. This CDR3 region has 15 residues. The chain's CDR3 is CASSEGGEVFDEQYF. DNA of the CDR3: TGTGCCAGCAGTGAAGGAGGGGAAGTTTTCGACGAGCAGTACTTC.

This clone showed up just once. The CDR3 here is CASTPGRGSYEQYF. The CDR3, as DNA: TGTGCCAGCACTCCAGGCCGAGGGTCCTACGAGCAGTACTTC. V and J are TRBV5-4 and TRBJ2-7; TRBD2 is a possible D gene (5 bases). CDR1 is SGHNT and CDR2 is YYREEE in the germline V gene (reference sequence). V gave up 6 bases and J gave up 1 base, with 14 bases separating them. The CDR3 consists of 14 residues. The entire variable domain, with the rest obtained from reference TRBV5-4 and TRBJ2-7, is as follows: ETGVTQSPTHLIKTRGQQVTLRCSSQSGHNTVSWYQQALGQGPQFIFQYYREEENGRGNFPPRFSGLQFPNYSSELNVNALELDDSALYLCASTPGRGSYEQYFGPGTRLTVT.

V is TRBV4-2 and J is TRBJ1-1, with D tentatively TRBD1 (6 bases). The CDR3 extends over 15 amino acids. V was cut by 1 base and J by 1 base, with 10 bases left in between. Germline-derived CDR1 and CDR2 are LGHNA and YNFKEQ. The CDR3 reads CASSQGGGPNTEAFF. Here the CDR3 DNA reads TGTGCCAGCAGCCAAGGAGGGGGGCCGAACACTGAAGCTTTCTTT.

The chain carries TRBV19 and TRBJ2-2; a weak D match, TRBD1 (6 bases). The CDR3 is 13 residues long. Germline V gene sequence: CDR1 LNHDA, CDR2 SQIVND (reference sequence). The V and J ends lost 5 bases and 6 bases respectively, with 10 bases between them. As DNA, the CDR3 is TGTGCCAGTAGTTCCAGGGGCCCCGGGGAGCTGTTTTTT. It yields the protein CASSSRGPGELFF.

This sequence joins TRBV13 and TRBJ1-1; 9 bases line up with TRBD1. This CDR3 has 14 residues. In germline, CDR1 is PRHDT, CDR2 FYEKMQ (reference sequence). Germline trimming cut 5 bases from V and 5 bases from J; bases unmatched to any gene: 6. Written as DNA, the CDR3 is TGTGCCAGCAGCCTACAGGGGGCAGGGACTGAAGCTTTCTTT. Translating gives CASSLQGAGTEAFF.

A single count supports this clone. The rearrangement joins TRBV2 to TRBJ1-1, with TRBD1 as a possible D gene (5 bases). Germline V CDR1 and CDR2: SNHLY, FYNNEI. V lost 2 bases to trimming and J lost 4 bases, with 8 bases between them. The CDR3 length is 13 residues. The chain's CDR3 is CASSEQGGTEAFF. The CDR3 DNA reads TGTGCCAGCAGTGAACAGGGAGGCACTGAAGCTTTCTTT.